Presented here are 8 T cell receptor beta chains from one specimen sequenced in a study of shared clonotypes between healthy human individuals. Only CD45RO-negative cells positively selected for CCR7 counted as naive CD8 cells, so terminally differentiated effector memory CD45RA+ cells were excluded. The data were produced by immunoSEQ multiplex PCR, yet TCRdb's version contains in-frame clones alone and is incomplete. The table shows more than 2 million clones, with 80% to 95% occurring only once. Sequenced: naive CD8+ T cells from PBMCs. The origin of the receptors is a man aged 18 to 29 in good health. Some clones in this sample may be carry-over from other donors' samples.

J is TRBJ1-1 and V is TRBV27; the match to TRBD1 covers 7 bases. The CDR3 extends over 13 amino acids. Germline V lookup: CDR1 MNHEY, CDR2 SMNVEV (reference sequence). V dropped 2 bases and J dropped 6; count of bases not matched to a gene: 3. This CDR3 reads CASSLGTASEAFF. In DNA form, the CDR3 reads TGTGCCAGCAGTTTAGGGACAGCGTCTGAAGCTTTCTTT.

The chain uses TRBV6-5 and TRBJ1-4, with D tentatively TRBD1 (5 bases). Deletions cut 2 bases from V and 2 bases from J, with 12 bases between. Looked up from germline, CDR1 is MNHEY and CDR2 is SVGAGI. The CDR3 loop spans 16 amino acids. CDR3 protein: CASSYVSGTTNEKLFF. CDR3 coding DNA: TGTGCCAGCAGTTACGTCTCAGGGACCACTAATGAAAAACTGTTTTTT.

This chain joins TRBV28 and TRBJ1-4, with D tentatively TRBD1 (5 bases). The germline gives CDR1 MDHEN, CDR2 SYDVKM. Trimming took off 6 bases at V and 3 bases at J, with 11 bases between the two ends. This CDR3 has 14 amino acids. The CDR3 region has the DNA TGTGCCAGCAGCGGGGACGGTTCTAATGAAAAACTGTTTTTT. It translates to CASSGDGSNEKLFF.

Details on this clone: This same CDR3 is encoded by further DNA sequences in the sample. V usage is TRBV27 and J usage is TRBJ2-7; no clear D. The V end lost 1 base, the J end lost 0 bases, and 7 bases lay between the germline ends. This CDR3 comprises 14 residues. Per the germline V gene, CDR1 is MNHEY and CDR2 is SMNVEV (reference sequence). Here the CDR3 reads CASSLLVSSYEQYF. CDR3 sequence (DNA): TGTGCCAGCAGTTTATTGGTAAGCTCCTACGAGCAGTACTTC.

This chain uses TRBV29-1 with TRBJ2-1; TRBD2 agrees at 9 bases. The junction had 9 bases not matched to a gene; V was cut back by 3 bases and J by 3 bases. Germline assignment: CDR1 SQVTM and CDR2 ANQGSEA. The CDR3 has 16 residues. The CDR3, as DNA: TGCAGCGTTGAGGGGGGGCTAGCGGGACGCTACAATGAGCAGTTCTTC. Translating it yields CSVEGGLAGRYNEQFF.

This clone was detected only a few times. This chain uses TRBV19 with TRBJ1-1; D gene uncertain. Trimming took off 5 bases at V and 5 bases at J, with 9 bases between the two ends. Germline loops: CDR1 LNHDA, CDR2 SQIVND (reference sequence). This CDR3 contains 12 residues. In nucleotides, the CDR3 is TGTGCCAGTAGTCCCGCGTGGACTGAAGCTTTCTTT. Its protein product is CASSPAWTEAFF. Drawing the rest from reference TRBV19 and TRBJ1-1, the complete variable domain is DGGITQSPKYLFRKEGQNVTLSCEQNLNHDAMYWYRQDPGQGLRLIYYSQIVNDFQKGDIAEGYSVSREKKESFPLTVTSAQKNPTAFYLCASSPAWTEAFFGQGTRLTVV.

The chain joins TRBV4-3 to TRBJ2-2, with TRBD2 matching 8 bases. This CDR3 region has 18 residues. CDR1 is LGHNA and CDR2 is YSLEER in the germline V gene. V lost 1 base to trimming and J lost 5 bases; unmatched junction nucleotides: 12. The CDR3 loop is CASSQGVGLAGRTGELFF. DNA for the CDR3: TGCGCCAGCAGCCAAGGGGTAGGACTAGCAGGGAGAACCGGGGAGCTGTTTTTT.

The chain recombines TRBV29-1 with TRBJ2-7; TRBD2 agrees at 10 bases. The CDR3 length is 15 residues. Germline V gene lookup returns CDR1 SQVTM and CDR2 ANQGSEA. V was pared by 3 bases and J by 4 bases, with 9 bases of the junction left unmatched. The CDR3 nucleotides are TGCAGCGTTGAGCTAGCGGGAGCTTCGGGTTACGAGCAGTACTTC. The encoded protein is CSVELAGASGYEQYF.